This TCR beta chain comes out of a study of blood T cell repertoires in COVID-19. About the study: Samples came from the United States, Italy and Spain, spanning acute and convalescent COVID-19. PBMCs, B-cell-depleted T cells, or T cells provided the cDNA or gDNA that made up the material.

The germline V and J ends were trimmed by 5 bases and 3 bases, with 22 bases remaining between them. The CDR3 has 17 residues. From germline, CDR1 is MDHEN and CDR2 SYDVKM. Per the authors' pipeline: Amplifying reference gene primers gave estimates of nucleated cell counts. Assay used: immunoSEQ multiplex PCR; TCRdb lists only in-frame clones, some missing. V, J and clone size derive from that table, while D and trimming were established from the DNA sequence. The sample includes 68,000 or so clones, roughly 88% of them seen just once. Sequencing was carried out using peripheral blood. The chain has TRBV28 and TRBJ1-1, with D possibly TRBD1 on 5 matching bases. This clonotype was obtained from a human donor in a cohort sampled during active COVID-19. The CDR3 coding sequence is TGTGCCAGCAGTCCTTCCTACTTCGCGGGGGAGGACACTGAAGCTTTCTTT. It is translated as CASSPSYFAGEDTEAFF.